This TCR beta chain was retrieved from a study of cytomegalovirus exposure and HLA in healthy donors. General study findings and limits: Clonal expansion was found to be greater in HLA-associated TCR beta chains than in equally common others in a later analysis. In vitro data verified a few CMV-associated chains as specific for CMV antigens.

Among the donors, all were healthy bone marrow donors. Donors were ostensibly healthy at sampling, although undocumented immune exposures were probable. The trim removed 1 base at V and 0 bases at J, leaving 7 bases unmatched. Per the germline V gene, CDR1 is SGHVS and CDR2 is FQNEAQ. This CDR3 contains 18 residues. Concerning this clone itself: Its specificity is unknown.

Researchers ran the PCR with 60 Vbeta and 13 Jbeta primers. Libraries were prepared by immunoSEQ multiplex PCR; TCRdb keeps only in-frame clonotypes and omits some of them. This sample has 150,000 to 200,000 clones, with roughly 80% found just once. The chain is built from TRBV7-8 and TRBJ2-3, with 10 bases matching TRBD2. The TCR was taken from a man aged 45-60 years in good health and CMV-seropositive. Material: PBMCs. CDR3 in DNA: TGTGCCAGCAGCTTAGTAGTGTTAGCGGGGGGAAGCACAGATACGCAGTATTTT. This sequence encodes CASSLVVLAGGSTDTQYF.